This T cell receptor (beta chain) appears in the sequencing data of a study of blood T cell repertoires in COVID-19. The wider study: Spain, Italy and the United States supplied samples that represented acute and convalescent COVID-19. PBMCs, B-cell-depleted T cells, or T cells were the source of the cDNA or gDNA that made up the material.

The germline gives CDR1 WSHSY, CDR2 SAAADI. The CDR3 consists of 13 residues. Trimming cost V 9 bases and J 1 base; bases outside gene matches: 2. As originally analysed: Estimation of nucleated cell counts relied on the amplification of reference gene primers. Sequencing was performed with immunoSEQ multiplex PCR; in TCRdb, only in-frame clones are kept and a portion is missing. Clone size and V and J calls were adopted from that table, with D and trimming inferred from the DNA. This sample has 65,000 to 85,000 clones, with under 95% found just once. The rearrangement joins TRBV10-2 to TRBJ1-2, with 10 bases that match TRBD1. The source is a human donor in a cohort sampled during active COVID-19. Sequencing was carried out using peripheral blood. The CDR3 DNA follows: TGCGCCAGTAGGGACAGGGGTAACTATGGCTACACCTTC. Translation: CASRDRGNYGYTF.